The T cell receptor (beta chain) under discussion was sequenced for a study of beta chain features in type 1 diabetes. For the study at large: Patients shared similar age, gender and cell yields with healthy donors. General observations from the study: Type 1 diabetes patients had VDJ junctions that carried fewer insertions and more deletions. Whether HLA type affects TCRB rearrangement stayed undetermined in the present work.

The isolated RNA, all of it, was reverse transcribed, so expressed TCRB transcripts were what got sequenced. Sequenced by immunoSEQ multiplex PCR; TCRdb stores in-frame clones only, minus some. The sample contains hundreds of thousands of clones, approximately 9.9% of which appear only once. Each of the CD4+ naive, central memory, regulatory and stem cell-like memory populations was sorted via CD45RO/CCR7/CD25/CD127/CD95/CD27. As for this clone: No antigen is known for it.

CDR3 length equals 17 residues. The germline V and J ends were trimmed by 1 base and 0 bases, with 13 bases remaining between them. Germline loops: CDR1 LGHNA, CDR2 YSLEER. The V and J genes are TRBV4-3 and TRBJ2-1; TRBD2 might be the D (7 bases). The source is a woman in her 30s in good health. The specimen was naive CD4+ T cells from blood. The CDR3 spells CASSQVAGAGSYNEQFF. The CDR3 DNA reads as TGCGCCAGCAGCCAAGTCGCGGGGGCGGGCTCCTACAATGAGCAGTTCTTC.